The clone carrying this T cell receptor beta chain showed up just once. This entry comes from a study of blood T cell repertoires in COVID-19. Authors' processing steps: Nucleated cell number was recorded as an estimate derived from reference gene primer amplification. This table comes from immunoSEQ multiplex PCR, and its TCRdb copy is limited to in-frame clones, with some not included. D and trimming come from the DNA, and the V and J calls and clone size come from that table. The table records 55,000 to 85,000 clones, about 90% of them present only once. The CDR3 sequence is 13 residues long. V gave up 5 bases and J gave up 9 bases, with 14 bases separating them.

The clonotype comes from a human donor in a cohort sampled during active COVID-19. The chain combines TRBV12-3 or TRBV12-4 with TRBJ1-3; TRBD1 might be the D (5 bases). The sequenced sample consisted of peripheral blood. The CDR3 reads CASSLTEQGTIYF. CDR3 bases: TGTGCCAGCAGTCTGACGGAGCAGGGCACCATATATTTT.